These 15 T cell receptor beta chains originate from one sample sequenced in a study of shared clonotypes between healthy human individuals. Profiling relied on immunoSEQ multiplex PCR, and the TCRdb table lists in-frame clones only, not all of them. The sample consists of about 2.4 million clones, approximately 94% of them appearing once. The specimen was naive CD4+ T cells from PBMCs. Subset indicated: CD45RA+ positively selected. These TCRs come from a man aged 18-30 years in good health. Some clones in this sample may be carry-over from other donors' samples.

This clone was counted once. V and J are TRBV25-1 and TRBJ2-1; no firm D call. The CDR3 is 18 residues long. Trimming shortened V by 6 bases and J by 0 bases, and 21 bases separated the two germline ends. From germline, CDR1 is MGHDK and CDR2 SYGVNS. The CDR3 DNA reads TGTGCCAGCAGAACTCTAGGGCCGATTCAGAGCTCCTACAATGAGCAGTTCTTC. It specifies CASRTLGPIQSSYNEQFF.

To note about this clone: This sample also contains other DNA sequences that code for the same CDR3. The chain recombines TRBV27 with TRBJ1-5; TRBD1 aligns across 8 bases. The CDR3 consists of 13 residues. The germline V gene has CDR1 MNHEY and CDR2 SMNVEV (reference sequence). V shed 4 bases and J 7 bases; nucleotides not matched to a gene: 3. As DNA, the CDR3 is TGTGCCAGCAGTTACAGGGGGGGACAGCCCCAGCATTTT. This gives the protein CASSYRGGQPQHF.

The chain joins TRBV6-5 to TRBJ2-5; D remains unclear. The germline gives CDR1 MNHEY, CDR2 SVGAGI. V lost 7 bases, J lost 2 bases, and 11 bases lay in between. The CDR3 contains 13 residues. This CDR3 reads CASTTWQQETQYF. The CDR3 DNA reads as TGTGCCAGCACCACGTGGCAGCAAGAGACCCAGTACTTC.

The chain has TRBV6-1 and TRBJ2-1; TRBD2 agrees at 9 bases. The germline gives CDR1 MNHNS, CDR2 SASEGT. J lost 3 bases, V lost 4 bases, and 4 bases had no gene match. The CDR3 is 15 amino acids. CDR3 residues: CASSATSGYYNEQFF. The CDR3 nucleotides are TGTGCCAGCAGTGCTACTAGCGGGTACTACAATGAGCAGTTCTTC.

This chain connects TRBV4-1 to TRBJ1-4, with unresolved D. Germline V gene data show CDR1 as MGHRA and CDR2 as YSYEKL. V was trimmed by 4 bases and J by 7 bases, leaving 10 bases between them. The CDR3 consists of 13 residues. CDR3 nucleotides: TGCGCCAGCAGCCTACAGCCCATTGAAAAACTGTTTTTT. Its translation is CASSLQPIEKLFF.

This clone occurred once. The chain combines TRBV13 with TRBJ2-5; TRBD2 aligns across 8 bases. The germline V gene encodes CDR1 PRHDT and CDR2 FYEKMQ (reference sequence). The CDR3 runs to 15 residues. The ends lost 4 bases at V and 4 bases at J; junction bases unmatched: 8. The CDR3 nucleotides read TGTGCCAGCAGCTCCGGGAGGGGGAGGCGAGAGACCCAGTACTTC. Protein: CASSSGRGRRETQYF. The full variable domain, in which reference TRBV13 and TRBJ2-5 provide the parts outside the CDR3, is AAGVIQSPRHLIKEKRETATLKCYPIPRHDTVYWYQQGPGQDPQFLISFYEKMQSDKGSIPDRFSAQQFSDYHSELNMSSLELGDSALYFCASSSGRGRRETQYFGPGTRLLVL.

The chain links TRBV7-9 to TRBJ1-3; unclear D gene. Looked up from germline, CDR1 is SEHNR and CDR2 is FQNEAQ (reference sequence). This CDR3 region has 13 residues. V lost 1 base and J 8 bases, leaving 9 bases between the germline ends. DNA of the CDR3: TGTGCCAGCAGCTTAGGCGCATGGGACACCATATATTTT. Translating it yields CASSLGAWDTIYF.

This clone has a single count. The CDR3: CASSYGSGGDNQPQHF. CDR3 DNA: TGTGCCAGCAGTTACGGGAGCGGGGGGGACAATCAGCCCCAGCATTTT. The chain is built from TRBV6-5 and TRBJ1-5; D is perhaps TRBD1 (5 bases). Per the germline V gene, CDR1 is MNHEY and CDR2 is SVGAGI. The CDR3 extends over 16 amino acids. V lost 2 bases and J 3 bases, leaving 14 bases between the germline ends.

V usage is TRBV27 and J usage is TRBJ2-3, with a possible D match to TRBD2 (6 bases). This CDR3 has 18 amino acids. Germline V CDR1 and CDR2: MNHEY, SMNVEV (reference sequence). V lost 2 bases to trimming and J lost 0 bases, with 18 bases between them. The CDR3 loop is CASSLRDWGTKSTDTQYF. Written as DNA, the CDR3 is TGTGCCAGCAGTTTACGGGACTGGGGCACCAAAAGCACAGATACGCAGTATTTT.

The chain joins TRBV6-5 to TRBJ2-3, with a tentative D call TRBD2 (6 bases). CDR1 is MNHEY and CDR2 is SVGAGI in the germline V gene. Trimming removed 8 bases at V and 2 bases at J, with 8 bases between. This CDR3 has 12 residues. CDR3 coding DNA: TGTGCCAGCGGAGGGTCCACAGATACGCAGTATTTT. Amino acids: CASGGSTDTQYF.

The CDR3 sequence is CSETGGTETQYF. In DNA form, the CDR3 reads TGCAGCGAGACAGGGGGGACAGAGACCCAGTACTTC. The J gene is TRBJ2-5, the V gene TRBV29-1, with 9 positions matching TRBD1. Trimming cost V 7 bases and J 4 bases; bases outside gene matches: 4. Germline CDR1 and CDR2: SQVTM and ANQGSEA. There are 12 residues in the CDR3.

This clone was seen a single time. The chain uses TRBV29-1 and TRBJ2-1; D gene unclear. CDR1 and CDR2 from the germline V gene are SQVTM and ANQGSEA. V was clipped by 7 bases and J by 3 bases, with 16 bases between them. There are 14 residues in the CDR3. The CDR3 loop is CSAKTLHDYNEQFF. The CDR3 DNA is TGCAGCGCCAAGACTCTCCACGACTACAATGAGCAGTTCTTC.

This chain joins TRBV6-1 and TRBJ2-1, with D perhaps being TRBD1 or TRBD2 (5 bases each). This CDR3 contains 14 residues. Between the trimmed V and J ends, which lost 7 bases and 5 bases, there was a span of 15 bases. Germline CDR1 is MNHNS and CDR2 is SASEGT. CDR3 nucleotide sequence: TGTGCCAGCACCGGGCCGTGGGGACACAATGAGCAGTTCTTC. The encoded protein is CASTGPWGHNEQFF.

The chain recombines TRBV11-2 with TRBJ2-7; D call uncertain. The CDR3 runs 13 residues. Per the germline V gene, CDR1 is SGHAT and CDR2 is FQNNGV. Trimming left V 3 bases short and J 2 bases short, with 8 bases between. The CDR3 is CASSFTTPYEQYF. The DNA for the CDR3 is TGTGCCAGCAGCTTTACGACTCCCTACGAGCAGTACTTC. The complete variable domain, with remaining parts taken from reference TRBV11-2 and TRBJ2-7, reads EAGVAQSPRYKIIEKRQSVAFWCNPISGHATLYWYQQILGQGPKLLIQFQNNGVVDDSQLPKDRFSAERLKGVDSTLKIQPAKLEDSAVYLCASSFTTPYEQYFGPGTRLTVT.

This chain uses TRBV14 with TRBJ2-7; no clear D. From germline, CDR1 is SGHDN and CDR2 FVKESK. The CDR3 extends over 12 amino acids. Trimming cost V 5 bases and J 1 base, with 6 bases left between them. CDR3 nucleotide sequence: TGTGCCAGCAGCTCCAATTCCTACGAGCAGTACTTC. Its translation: CASSSNSYEQYF.